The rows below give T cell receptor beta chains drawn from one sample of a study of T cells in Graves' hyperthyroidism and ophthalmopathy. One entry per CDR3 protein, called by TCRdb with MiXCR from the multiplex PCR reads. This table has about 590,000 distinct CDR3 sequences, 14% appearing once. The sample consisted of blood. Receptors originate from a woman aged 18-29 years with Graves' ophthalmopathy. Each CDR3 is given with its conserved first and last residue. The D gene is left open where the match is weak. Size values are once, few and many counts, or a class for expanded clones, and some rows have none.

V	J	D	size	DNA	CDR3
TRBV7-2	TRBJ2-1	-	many	TGTGCCAGCAGTCATAGGGGGAGTTACAATGAGCAGTTCTTC	CASSHRGSYNEQFF
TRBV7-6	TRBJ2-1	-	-	TGTGCCAGCAGCTTGTCTAATAAGCAGTTCTTC	CASSLSNKQFF
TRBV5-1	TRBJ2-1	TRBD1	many	TGCGCCAGCAGTTTACAGGGGGCCCCTAACAATGAGCAGTTCTTC	CASSLQGAPNNEQFF
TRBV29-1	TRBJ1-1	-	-	TGCAGCGTTGAAGGGGGGAGACTATGGAACACTGAAGCTTTCTTT	CSVEGGRLWNTEAFF
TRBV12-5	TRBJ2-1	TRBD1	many	TGTGCTAGTGGTGAAGGGACAGGGTGGGATGAGCAGTTCTTC	CASGEGTGWDEQFF
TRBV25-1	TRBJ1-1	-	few	TGTGCCAGCGTCGGGAGCACTGAAGCTTTCTTT	CASVGSTEAFF
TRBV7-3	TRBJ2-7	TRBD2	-	TGTGCCAGCTCACCACCGGCCTTCGGGACTAGCGATATCTACGAGCAGTACTTC	CASSPPAFGTSDIYEQYF
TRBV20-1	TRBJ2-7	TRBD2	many	TGCAGTGCTAGAGATACTAGCGGGACGGGGGTCGGCTACGAGCAGTACTTC	CSARDTSGTGVGYEQYF
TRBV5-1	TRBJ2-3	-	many	TGCGCCAGCAGCTCTAACACAGATACGCAGTATTTT	CASSSNTDTQYF
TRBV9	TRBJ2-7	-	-	TGTGCCAGCAACACGGGGGGCGTCGAGCAGTACTTC	CASNTGGVEQYF
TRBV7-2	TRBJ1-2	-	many	TGTGCCAGCAGCCCCGGGACGGACCATTTCTATGGCTACACCTTC	CASSPGTDHFYGYTF
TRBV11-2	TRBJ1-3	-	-	TGTGCCAGCAGCCCCCGGGGAGGGGTCGGAAACACCATATATTTT	CASSPRGGVGNTIYF
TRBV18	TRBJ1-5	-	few	TGTGCCAGCTCCCCGGGAGCCATCCAGCCCCAGCATTTT	CASSPGAIQPQHF
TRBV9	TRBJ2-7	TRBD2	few	TGTGCCAGCAGCGTAGAACAGGGCGGGGGGGAGCAGTACTTC	CASSVEQGGGEQYF
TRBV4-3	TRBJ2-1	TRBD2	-	TGCGCCAGCAGCCAAGAGTCGGGGGGATCTTACGAGCAGTTCTTC	CASSQESGGSYEQFF